This T cell receptor beta chain was recorded in a study of T cell responses to AZD1222 COVID-19 vaccine. Study-wide results and caveats: Donors were largely white British and mainly female; clonal diversity was possibly underestimated. At baseline, seropositivity was found in only a handful of AZD1222 recipients. In the spike-specific TCR repertoire, nearly half reportedly target unmutated variant regions. CD4 TCRs associated with vaccination spanned spike, dominating at 160-218 and 743-854.

V lost 1 base, J lost 6 bases, and 8 bases stayed unmatched. CDR1 is MNHEY, CDR2 SVGEGT, per germline. The CDR3 is 15 residues long. The count of this clone is one. Its antigen remains unidentified. TCRdb's table, derived via immunoSEQ multiplex PCR, lists solely in-frame clones and lacks some. The sample has approximately 300,000 clones; 94% are singletons. The rearrangement links TRBV6-2 or TRBV6-3 to TRBJ1-1, with TRBD1 matching 7 bases. This clonotype was obtained from an adult who received the AZD1222 COVID-19 vaccine. This sample comprised peripheral blood, obtained 28 days after the second AZD1222 dose. CDR3: CASSYFDRERPEAFF. The CDR3 DNA follows: TGTGCCAGCAGTTACTTCGACAGGGAGAGGCCTGAAGCTTTCTTT.